These T cell receptor beta chains were read from a single sample in a study of PD-1 blockade in classical Hodgkin lymphoma. This table comes from immunoSEQ multiplex PCR, and its TCRdb copy is limited to in-frame clones, with some not included. The table shows 110,000 or so clones, with around nine tenths occurring only once. This specimen consisted of peripheral blood mononuclear cells (PBMCs), obtained before the fourth cycle of nivolumab. The receptors come from a human donor with classical Hodgkin lymphoma. Each CDR3 is given with its conserved first and last residue.

cdr3_length: 18
v_call: TRBV5-6
j_call: TRBJ2-5
cdr3_aa: CASSLVLAGGPSQETQYF

cdr3_length: 14
v_call: TRBV6-6
j_call: TRBJ1-1
cdr3_aa: CASSPGGSNAEAFF

cdr3_length: 15
v_call: TRBV4-1
j_call: TRBJ1-2
cdr3_aa: CASSQGMGVTYGYTF

cdr3_length: 15
v_call: TRBV4-2
j_call: TRBJ2-7
cdr3_aa: CASKGLADSSYEQYF

cdr3_length: 15
v_call: TRBV30
j_call: TRBJ2-2
cdr3_aa: CAWIAGTVNTGELFF

cdr3_length: 16
v_call: TRBV5-5
j_call: TRBJ1-5
cdr3_aa: CASSLSGRGSNQPQHF

cdr3_length: 13
v_call: TRBV30
j_call: TRBJ1-1
cdr3_aa: CAWSRSRGTEAFF

cdr3_length: 15
v_call: TRBV5-1
j_call: TRBJ2-1
cdr3_aa: CASSDGTSGRYEQFF

cdr3_length: 11
v_call: TRBV19
j_call: TRBJ2-2
cdr3_aa: CASTVSGELFF

cdr3_length: 13
v_call: TRBV5-1
j_call: TRBJ1-2
cdr3_aa: CASSFTGDQGYTF

cdr3_length: 15
v_call: TRBV16
j_call: TRBJ1-5
cdr3_aa: CASSPSGFDNQPQHF

cdr3_length: 15
v_call: TRBV7-9
j_call: TRBJ2-7
cdr3_aa: CASSLADPLPYEQYF

cdr3_length: 15
v_call: TRBV6-4
j_call: TRBJ2-5
cdr3_aa: CASSDGQGDQETQYF

cdr3_length: 14
v_call: TRBV4-2
j_call: TRBJ1-1
cdr3_aa: CASSLEGTGYEAFF

cdr3_length: 21
v_call: TRBV19
j_call: TRBJ2-6
cdr3_aa: CASSIKGRPELRLVGANVLTF

cdr3_length: 16
v_call: TRBV28
j_call: TRBJ2-3
cdr3_aa: CASSSMRDPSTDTQYF

cdr3_length: 15
v_call: TRBV19
j_call: TRBJ1-2
cdr3_aa: CASSSGTGKDYGYTF

cdr3_length: 13
v_call: TRBV10-3
j_call: TRBJ1-2
cdr3_aa: CAISEGPGFGYTF

cdr3_length: 15
v_call: TRBV19
j_call: TRBJ1-5
cdr3_aa: CASSIWQVGNQPQHF

cdr3_length: 13
v_call: TRBV6-5
j_call: TRBJ2-7
cdr3_aa: CASSITGAYEQYF

cdr3_length: 13
v_call: TRBV27
j_call: TRBJ2-3
cdr3_aa: CASSLFSTDTQYF

cdr3_length: 14
v_call: TRBV29-1
j_call: TRBJ2-7
cdr3_aa: CSVETGQSSYEQYF

cdr3_length: 13
v_call: TRBV19
j_call: TRBJ2-7
cdr3_aa: CASSIMHSYEQYF

cdr3_length: 13
v_call: TRBV5-1
j_call: TRBJ2-1
cdr3_aa: CASSLSRFDEQFF

cdr3_length: 15
v_call: TRBV6-5
j_call: TRBJ2-1
cdr3_aa: CASKIMRSSYNEQFF

cdr3_length: 15
v_call: TRBV7-9
j_call: TRBJ1-2
cdr3_aa: CASSFYGTEIYGYTF

cdr3_length: 14
v_call: TRBV28
j_call: TRBJ1-2
cdr3_aa: CASSSIQGNYGYTF

cdr3_length: 16
v_call: TRBV27
j_call: TRBJ2-3
cdr3_aa: CASSLARTSGGDTQYF

cdr3_length: 19
v_call: TRBV6-1
j_call: TRBJ2-1
cdr3_aa: CASSEKVRLTGAAYNEQFF

cdr3_length: 12
v_call: TRBV7-2
j_call: TRBJ2-5
cdr3_aa: CASSSPPETQYF

cdr3_length: 13
v_call: TRBV28
j_call: TRBJ1-1
cdr3_aa: CASSLEANTEAFF

cdr3_length: 15
v_call: TRBV5-4
j_call: TRBJ2-2
cdr3_aa: CASSLDSGVTGELFF

cdr3_length: 14
v_call: TRBV19
j_call: TRBJ1-5
cdr3_aa: CASSIFTVNQPQHF

cdr3_length: 13
v_call: TRBV5-1
j_call: TRBJ2-3
cdr3_aa: CASSPPLEDTQYF

cdr3_length: 17
v_call: TRBV28
j_call: TRBJ2-3
cdr3_aa: CASNPPSGGGSTDTQYF

cdr3_length: 15
v_call: TRBV6-1
j_call: TRBJ2-2
cdr3_aa: CASRTGTGLTGELFF

cdr3_length: 17
v_call: TRBV2
j_call: TRBJ2-4
cdr3_aa: CASSEYGTGVFPDIQYF

cdr3_length: 14
v_call: TRBV19
j_call: TRBJ2-2
cdr3_aa: CASSMGQNTGELFF

cdr3_length: 17
v_call: TRBV4-1
j_call: TRBJ1-5
cdr3_aa: CASSQGVGWGAGQPQHF

cdr3_length: 13
v_call: TRBV18
j_call: TRBJ1-3
cdr3_aa: CASSPPWWHTIYF

cdr3_length: 15
v_call: TRBV6-6
j_call: TRBJ1-2
cdr3_aa: CASSLTLLTGDGYTF

cdr3_length: 16
v_call: TRBV5-6
j_call: TRBJ2-1
cdr3_aa: CASSKDRAVSYNEQFF

cdr3_length: 18
v_call: TRBV5-1
j_call: TRBJ2-1
cdr3_aa: CASSGGTSVRSSYNEQFF

cdr3_length: 14
v_call: TRBV14
j_call: TRBJ1-2
cdr3_aa: CASSQVNRNYGYTF

cdr3_length: 14
v_call: TRBV4-3
j_call: TRBJ1-4
cdr3_aa: CASSPRGLNEKLFF

cdr3_length: 14
v_call: TRBV7-2
j_call: TRBJ1-1
cdr3_aa: CASSLQGARTEAFF

cdr3_length: 18
v_call: TRBV5-4
j_call: TRBJ2-3
cdr3_aa: CASTGEREARGSTDTQYF